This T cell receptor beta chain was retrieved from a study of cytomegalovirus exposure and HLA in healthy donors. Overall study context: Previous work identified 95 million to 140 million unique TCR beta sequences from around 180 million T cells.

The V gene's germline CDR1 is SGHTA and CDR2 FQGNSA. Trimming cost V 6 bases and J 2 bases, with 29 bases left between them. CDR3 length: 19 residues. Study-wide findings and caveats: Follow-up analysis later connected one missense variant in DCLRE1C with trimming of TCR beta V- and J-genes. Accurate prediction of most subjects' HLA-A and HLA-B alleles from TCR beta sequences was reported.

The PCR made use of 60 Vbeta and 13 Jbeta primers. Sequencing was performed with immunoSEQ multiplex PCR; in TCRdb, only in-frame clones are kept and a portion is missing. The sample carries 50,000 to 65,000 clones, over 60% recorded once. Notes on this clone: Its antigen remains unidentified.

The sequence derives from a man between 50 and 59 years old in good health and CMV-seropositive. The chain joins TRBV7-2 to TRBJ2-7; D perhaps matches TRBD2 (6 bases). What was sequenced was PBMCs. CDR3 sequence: CASSSGSAAGGTFPYEQYF. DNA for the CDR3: TGTGCCAGCAGTTCGGGGTCCGCAGCGGGCGGGACGTTCCCCTACGAGCAGTACTTC.